This T cell receptor (beta chain) was profiled in a study of cytomegalovirus exposure and HLA in healthy donors. Study at large: There were 75 million to 95 million unique TCRs (from HLA-typed donors) in an early data release.

This CDR3 comprises 15 residues. Germline CDR1 is SNHLY and CDR2 is FYNNEI. V was pared by 6 bases and J by 4 bases, with 8 bases of the junction left unmatched. 13 Jbeta primers and 60 Vbeta primers were used for the PCR. Repertoires were generated with immunoSEQ multiplex PCR, while TCRdb's copy carries only in-frame clones and drops some. The repertoire includes 95,000 to 110,000 clones, more than 75% of them detected once, and approximately 2.6% sits in the top ten. Sample: PBMCs. The genes are TRBV2 and TRBJ2-2; 7 nucleotides align to TRBD2. This clonotype was sampled from a man aged 25 to 40 in good health and CMV-seropositive. The CDR3 reads CASRGREGSTGELFF. DNA for the CDR3: TGTGCCAGCAGGGGGAGGGAGGGTTCCACCGGGGAGCTGTTTTTT.